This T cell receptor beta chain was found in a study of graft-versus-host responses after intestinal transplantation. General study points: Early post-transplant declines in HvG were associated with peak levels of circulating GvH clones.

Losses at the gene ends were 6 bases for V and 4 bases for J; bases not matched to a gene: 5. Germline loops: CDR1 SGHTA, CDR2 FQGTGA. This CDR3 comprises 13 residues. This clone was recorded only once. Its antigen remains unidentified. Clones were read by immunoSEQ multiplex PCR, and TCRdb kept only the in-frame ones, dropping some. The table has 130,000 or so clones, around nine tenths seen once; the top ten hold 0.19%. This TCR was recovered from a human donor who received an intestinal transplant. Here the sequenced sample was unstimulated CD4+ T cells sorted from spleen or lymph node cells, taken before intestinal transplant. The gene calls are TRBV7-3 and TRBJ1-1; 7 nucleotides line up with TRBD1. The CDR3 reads CASRRDRGTEAFF. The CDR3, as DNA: TGTGCCAGCAGACGGGACAGAGGCACTGAAGCTTTCTTT.